This is a list of T cell receptor beta chains from one sample in a study of regulatory T cells in long-lasting Graves disease. TCRdb recomputed calls from the multiplex PCR reads with MiXCR, one row per CDR3 protein. The sample lists about 400,000 distinct CDR3 sequences, under 20% seen once, with 20% to 25% in the top ten. These data are also associated with another study on T cells in Graves' hyperthyroidism and ophthalmopathy.

The material was peripheral blood mononuclear cells (PBMCs), obtained at new diagnosis, from a patient treated with antithyroid drugs. These receptors came from a woman younger than 30 with Graves disease. Each CDR3 is given with its conserved first and last residue. D genes are given only for firm matches. Size tells how often a clone was seen (once, few, many) or the class of an expanded clone, and some rows leave it out.

cdr3_length j_call v_call clone_size d_call cdr3_aa cdr3_nt
15 TRBJ1-6 TRBV9 . . CASSVTGGPEAPLHF TGTGCCAGCAGCGTAACAGGTGGACCGGAGGCACCCCTCCACTTT
16 TRBJ2-1 TRBV7-2 . TRBD2 CASSVDGGGPFNEQFF TGTGCCAGCAGCGTCGACGGGGGAGGGCCTTTCAATGAGCAGTTCTTC
14 TRBJ1-4 TRBV5-1 . . CASSLGQKNEKLFF TGCGCCAGCAGCTTGGGACAGAAAAATGAAAAACTGTTTTTT
12 TRBJ1-5 TRBV7-9 few . CASSSTNQPQHF TGTGCCAGCAGCTCGACTAATCAGCCCCAGCATTTT
13 TRBJ2-5 TRBV19 few . CASSIGGLGTQYF TGTGCCAGTAGTATTGGGGGACTGGGGACCCAGTACTTC
13 TRBJ1-2 TRBV5-6 few . CASSLRAPYGYTF TGTGCCAGCAGCCTCCGGGCACCTTATGGCTACACCTTC
14 TRBJ2-7 TRBV2 many . CASSGIIPGDEQYF TGTGCCAGCAGTGGCATTATACCGGGCGACGAGCAGTACTTC
15 TRBJ1-1 TRBV12-3/TRBV12-4 many . CASSLSRLMNTEAFF TGTGCCAGCAGCCTGTCCCGGCTTATGAACACTGAAGCTTTCTTT
14 TRBJ1-2 TRBV28 many TRBD1 CASRAGGPNYGYTF TGTGCCAGCAGGGCAGGGGGCCCGAACTATGGCTACACCTTC
15 TRBJ2-2 TRBV3-1 many . CASSFGTSNTGELFF TGTGCCAGCAGTTTCGGGACGTCGAACACCGGGGAGCTGTTTTTT
15 TRBJ2-1 TRBV7-9 many . CASSLGLGVQNEQFF TGTGCCAGCAGCTTAGGTTTAGGGGTACAGAATGAGCAGTTCTTC
13 TRBJ1-1 TRBV11-2 many . CASSLPGGPEAFF TGTGCCAGCAGCTTGCCTGGGGGGCCTGAAGCTTTCTTT
16 TRBJ1-1 TRBV7-9 . . CASTGPGGVDNTEAFF TGTGCCAGCACCGGGCCGGGAGGGGTTGATAACACTGAAGCTTTCTTT
15 TRBJ2-7 TRBV7-2 many . CASSGLGVGAYEQYF TGTGCCAGCAGCGGCTTGGGGGTAGGGGCCTACGAGCAGTACTTC
14 TRBJ1-1 TRBV5-1 once TRBD1 CASSGPGTEYEAFF TGCGCCAGCAGCGGACCCGGGACAGAGTACGAAGCTTTCTTT
16 TRBJ2-1 TRBV5-6 many TRBD1 CASSPTDRSALNEQFF TGTGCCAGCAGCCCTACGGACAGGAGTGCTCTCAATGAGCAGTTCTTC
14 TRBJ1-1 TRBV29-1 . . CSVSRAESRTEAFF TGCAGCGTTTCAAGGGCAGAGTCTAGGACTGAAGCTTTCTTT
15 TRBJ2-1 TRBV29-1 few TRBD2 CSVSGAGGPSNEQFF TGCAGCGTTTCGGGAGCGGGGGGGCCGAGCAATGAGCAGTTCTTC
15 TRBJ2-1 TRBV5-1 few . CASRVGPGKDNEQFF TGCGCCAGCAGAGTAGGGCCAGGTAAGGACAATGAGCAGTTCTTC
18 TRBJ1-1 TRBV7-3 many . CASSLLELLGGGRTEAFF TGTGCCAGCAGCTTATTGGAGCTGTTGGGGGGAGGACGGACTGAAGCTTTCTTT
12 TRBJ1-4 TRBV10-3 . . CAISDRNEKLFF TGTGCCATCAGCGACAGGAATGAAAAACTGTTTTTT
16 TRBJ2-5 TRBV12-3/TRBV12-4 many . CASSLGGGGVGETQYF TGTGCCAGCAGTTTGGGCGGAGGTGGGGTAGGAGAGACCCAGTACTTC